This T cell receptor beta chain was identified during a study of T cell responses to AZD1222 COVID-19 vaccine. Trimming stripped 7 bases from V and 8 bases from J, with 17 bases between. The CDR3 totals 13 residues. This clone was counted between two and nine times. Its antigen is undetermined. Generated by immunoSEQ multiplex PCR, the TCRdb table keeps only in-frame clones and is missing some. The data contain 20,000 or so clones, roughly 79% of them singletons. Study-level points and caveats: Just 5 to 7 AZD1222 recipients were seropositive at baseline. Donors, mostly white British, included more females; clonal diversity was possibly underestimated.

Sequenced material: peripheral blood, taken 28 days after the second AZD1222 dose. The sequence was collected from an adult who received the AZD1222 COVID-19 vaccine. The V and J genes are TRBV12-3 or TRBV12-4 and TRBJ1-2; D is ambiguous. CDR3 residues: CASTLEAGGGYTF. The CDR3, as DNA: TGTGCCAGCACCCTTGAGGCAGGTGGCGGCTACACCTTC.